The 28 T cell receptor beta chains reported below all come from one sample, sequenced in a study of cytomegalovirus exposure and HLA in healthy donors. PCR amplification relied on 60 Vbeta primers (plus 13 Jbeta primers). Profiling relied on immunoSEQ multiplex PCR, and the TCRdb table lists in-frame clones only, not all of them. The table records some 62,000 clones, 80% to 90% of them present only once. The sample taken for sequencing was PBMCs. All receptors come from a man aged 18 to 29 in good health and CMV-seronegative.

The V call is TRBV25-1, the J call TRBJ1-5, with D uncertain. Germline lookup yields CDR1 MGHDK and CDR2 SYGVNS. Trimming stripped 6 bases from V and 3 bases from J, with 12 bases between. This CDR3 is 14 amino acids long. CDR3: CASRPAGFNQPQHF. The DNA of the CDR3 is TGTGCCAGCAGACCCGCGGGATTCAATCAGCCCCAGCATTTT.

CDR3 in amino acids: CASSLAGGRETQYF. In DNA form, the CDR3 reads TGTGCCAGCAGCTTGGCTGGAGGGAGGGAGACCCAGTACTTC. The chain has TRBV5-6 and TRBJ2-5; a possible D gene is TRBD2 (6 bases). The germline gives CDR1 SGHDT, CDR2 YYEEEE. V was trimmed by 0 bases and J by 5 bases, leaving 11 bases between them. There are 14 residues in the CDR3.

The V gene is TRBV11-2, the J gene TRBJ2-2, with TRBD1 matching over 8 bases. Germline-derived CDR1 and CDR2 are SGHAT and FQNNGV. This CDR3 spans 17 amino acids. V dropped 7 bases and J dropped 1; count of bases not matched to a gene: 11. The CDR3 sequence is CASTLGWTGQNTGELFF. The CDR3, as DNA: TGTGCCAGCACCCTCGGGTGGACAGGGCAGAACACCGGGGAGCTGTTTTTT. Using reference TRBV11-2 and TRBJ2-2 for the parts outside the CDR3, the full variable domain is EAGVAQSPRYKIIEKRQSVAFWCNPISGHATLYWYQQILGQGPKLLIQFQNNGVVDDSQLPKDRFSAERLKGVDSTLKIQPAKLEDSAVYLCASTLGWTGQNTGELFFGEGSRLTVL.

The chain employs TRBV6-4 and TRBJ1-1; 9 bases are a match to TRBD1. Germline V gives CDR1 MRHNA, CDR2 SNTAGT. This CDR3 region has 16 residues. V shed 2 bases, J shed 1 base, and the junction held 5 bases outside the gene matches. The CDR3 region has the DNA TGTGCCAGCAGTGACACTCCGGGACAGGGGAACACTGAAGCTTTCTTT. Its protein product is CASSDTPGQGNTEAFF.

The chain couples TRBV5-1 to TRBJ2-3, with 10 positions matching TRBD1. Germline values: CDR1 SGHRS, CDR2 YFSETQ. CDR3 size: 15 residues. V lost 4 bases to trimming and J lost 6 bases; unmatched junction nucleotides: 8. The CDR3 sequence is CASSEGQGLRDTQYF. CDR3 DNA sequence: TGCGCCAGCAGCGAGGGACAGGGGCTAAGGGATACGCAGTATTTT.

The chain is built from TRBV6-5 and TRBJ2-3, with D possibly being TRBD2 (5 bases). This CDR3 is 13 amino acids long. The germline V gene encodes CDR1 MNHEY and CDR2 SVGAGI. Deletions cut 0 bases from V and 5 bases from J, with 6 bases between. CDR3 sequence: CASSYSREDTQYF. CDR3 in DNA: TGTGCCAGCAGTTACTCGAGGGAAGATACGCAGTATTTT.

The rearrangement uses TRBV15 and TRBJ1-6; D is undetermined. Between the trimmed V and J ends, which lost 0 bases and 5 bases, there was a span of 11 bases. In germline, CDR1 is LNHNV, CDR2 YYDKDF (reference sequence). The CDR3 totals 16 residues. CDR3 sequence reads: CATSRDGGIHNSPLHF. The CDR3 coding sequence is TGTGCCACCAGCAGAGACGGAGGAATCCATAATTCACCCCTCCACTTT.

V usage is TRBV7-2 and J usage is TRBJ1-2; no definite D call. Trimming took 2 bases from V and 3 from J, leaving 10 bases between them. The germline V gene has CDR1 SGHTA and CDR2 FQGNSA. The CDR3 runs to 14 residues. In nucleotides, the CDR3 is TGTGCCAGCAGCTTACCCAATCAATACTATGGCTACACCTTC. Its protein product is CASSLPNQYYGYTF.

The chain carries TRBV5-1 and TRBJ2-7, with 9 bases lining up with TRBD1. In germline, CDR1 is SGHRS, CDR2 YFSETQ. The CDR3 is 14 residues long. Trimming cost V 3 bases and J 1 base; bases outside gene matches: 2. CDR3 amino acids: CASSSTGGSYEQYF. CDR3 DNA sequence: TGCGCCAGCAGCTCGACAGGGGGATCCTACGAGCAGTACTTC.

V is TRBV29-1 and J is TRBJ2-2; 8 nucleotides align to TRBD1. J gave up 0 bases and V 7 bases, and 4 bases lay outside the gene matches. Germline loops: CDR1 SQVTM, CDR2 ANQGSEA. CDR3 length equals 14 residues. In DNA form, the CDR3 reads TGCAGCGCGAGGGACAGGTCGAACACCGGGGAGCTGTTTTTT. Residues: CSARDRSNTGELFF.

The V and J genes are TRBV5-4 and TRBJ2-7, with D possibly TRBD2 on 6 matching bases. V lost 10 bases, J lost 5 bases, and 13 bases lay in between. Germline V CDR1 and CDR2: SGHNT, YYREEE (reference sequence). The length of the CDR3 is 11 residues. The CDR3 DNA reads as TGTGCCTCGGTCGGGGGAGACGAGCAGTACTTC. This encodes CASVGGDEQYF.

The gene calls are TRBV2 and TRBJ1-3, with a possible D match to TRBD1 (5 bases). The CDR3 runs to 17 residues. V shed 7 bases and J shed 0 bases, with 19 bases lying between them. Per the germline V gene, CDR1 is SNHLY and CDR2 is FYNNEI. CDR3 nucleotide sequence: TGTGCCAGCACTACTTCGCGGGACTTAGCCTCTGGAAACACCATATATTTT. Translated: CASTTSRDLASGNTIYF. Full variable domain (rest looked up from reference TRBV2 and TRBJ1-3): EPEVTQTPSHQVTQMGQEVILRCVPISNHLYFYWYRQILGQKVEFLVSFYNNEISEKSEIFDDQFSVERPDGSNFTLKIRSTKLEDSAMYFCASTTSRDLASGNTIYFGEGSWLTVV.

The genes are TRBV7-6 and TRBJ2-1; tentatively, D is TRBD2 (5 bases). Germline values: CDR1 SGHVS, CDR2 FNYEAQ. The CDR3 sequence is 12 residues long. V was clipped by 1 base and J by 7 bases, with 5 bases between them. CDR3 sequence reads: CASSLGTNEQFF. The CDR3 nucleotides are TGTGCCAGCAGCTTAGGGACTAATGAGCAGTTCTTC.

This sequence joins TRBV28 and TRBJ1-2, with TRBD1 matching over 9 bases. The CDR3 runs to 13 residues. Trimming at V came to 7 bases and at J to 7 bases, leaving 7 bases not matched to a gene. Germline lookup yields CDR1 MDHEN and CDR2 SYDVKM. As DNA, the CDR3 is TGTGCCAGCAAAACACAGGGGGCGTTTGGCTACACCTTC. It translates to CASKTQGAFGYTF.

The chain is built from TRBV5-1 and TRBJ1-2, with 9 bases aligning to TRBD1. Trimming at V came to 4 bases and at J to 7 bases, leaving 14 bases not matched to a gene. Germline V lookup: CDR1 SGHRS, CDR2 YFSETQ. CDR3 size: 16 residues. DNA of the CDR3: TGCGCCAGCAGCCGGGAGGGACAGGGCCTTATGGTTGGCTACACCTTC. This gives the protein CASSREGQGLMVGYTF.

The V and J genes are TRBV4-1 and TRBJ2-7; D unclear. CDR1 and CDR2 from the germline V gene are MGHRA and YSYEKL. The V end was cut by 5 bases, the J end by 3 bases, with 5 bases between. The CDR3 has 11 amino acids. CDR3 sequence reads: CASSSSYEQYF. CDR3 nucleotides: TGCGCCAGCAGCTCGAGCTACGAGCAGTACTTC.

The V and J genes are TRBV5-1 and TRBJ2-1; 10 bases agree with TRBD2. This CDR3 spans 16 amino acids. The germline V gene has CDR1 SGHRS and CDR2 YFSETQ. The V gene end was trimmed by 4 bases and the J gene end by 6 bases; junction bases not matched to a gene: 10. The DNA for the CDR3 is TGCGCCAGCAGCCTCCCTAGCGGGGGCGAACTCAATGAGCAGTTCTTC. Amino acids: CASSLPSGGELNEQFF. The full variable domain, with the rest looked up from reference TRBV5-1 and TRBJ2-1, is KAGVTQTPRYLIKTRGQQVTLSCSPISGHRSVSWYQQTPGQGLQFLFEYFSETQRNKGNFPGRFSGRQFSNSRSEMNVSTLELGDSALYLCASSLPSGGELNEQFFGPGTRLTVL.

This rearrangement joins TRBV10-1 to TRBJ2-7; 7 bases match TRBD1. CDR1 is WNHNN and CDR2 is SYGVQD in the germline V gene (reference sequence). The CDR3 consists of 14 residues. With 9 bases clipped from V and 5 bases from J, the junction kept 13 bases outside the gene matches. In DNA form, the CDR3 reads TGCGCCAGAGCCCCCGGGACAGTCGGGAACGAGCAGTACTTC. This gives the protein CARAPGTVGNEQYF.

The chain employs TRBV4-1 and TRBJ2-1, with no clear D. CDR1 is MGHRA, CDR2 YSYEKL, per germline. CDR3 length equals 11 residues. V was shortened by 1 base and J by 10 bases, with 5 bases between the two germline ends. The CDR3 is CASSQGPEQFF. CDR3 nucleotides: TGCGCCAGCAGCCAAGGGCCGGAGCAGTTCTTC.

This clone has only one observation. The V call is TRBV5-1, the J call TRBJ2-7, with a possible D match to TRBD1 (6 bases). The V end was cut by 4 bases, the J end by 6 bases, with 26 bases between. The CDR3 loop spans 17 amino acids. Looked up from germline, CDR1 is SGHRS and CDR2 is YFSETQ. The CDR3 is CASSPFPTQGMVSEQYF. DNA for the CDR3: TGCGCCAGCAGCCCTTTCCCCACACAGGGTATGGTTTCCGAGCAGTACTTC.

CDR3 in amino acids: CASSGQGHGELFF. In DNA form, the CDR3 reads TGTGCCAGCAGTGGACAGGGACACGGGGAGCTGTTTTTT. The chain employs TRBV2 and TRBJ2-2, with 7 bases that match TRBD1. The CDR3 consists of 13 residues. Losses at the gene ends were 4 bases for V and 7 bases for J; bases not matched to a gene: 3. Germline lookup yields CDR1 SNHLY and CDR2 FYNNEI. Full variable domain (remainder filled in from reference TRBV2 and TRBJ2-2): EPEVTQTPSHQVTQMGQEVILRCVPISNHLYFYWYRQILGQKVEFLVSFYNNEISEKSEIFDDQFSVERPDGSNFTLKIRSTKLEDSAMYFCASSGQGHGELFFGEGSRLTVL.

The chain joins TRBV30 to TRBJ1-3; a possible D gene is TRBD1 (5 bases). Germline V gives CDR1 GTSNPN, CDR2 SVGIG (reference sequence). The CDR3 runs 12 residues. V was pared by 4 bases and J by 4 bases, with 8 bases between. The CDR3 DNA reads TGTGCCTGGACGGAGGGGGGAAACACCATATATTTT. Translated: CAWTEGGNTIYF.

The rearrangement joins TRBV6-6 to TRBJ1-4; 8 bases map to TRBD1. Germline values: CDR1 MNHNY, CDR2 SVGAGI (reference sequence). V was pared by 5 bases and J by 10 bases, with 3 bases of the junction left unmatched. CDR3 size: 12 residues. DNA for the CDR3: TGTGCCAGCAGTACAGGGGGAGGAAAACTGTTTTTT. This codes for CASSTGGGKLFF.

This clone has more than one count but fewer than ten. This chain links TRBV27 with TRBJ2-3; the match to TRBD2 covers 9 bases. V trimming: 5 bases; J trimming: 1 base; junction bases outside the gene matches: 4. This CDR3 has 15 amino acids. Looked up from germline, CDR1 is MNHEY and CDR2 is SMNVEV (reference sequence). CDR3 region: CASSTRLAGTDTQYF. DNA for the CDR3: TGTGCCAGCAGTACCAGACTAGCGGGCACAGATACGCAGTATTTT.

CDR3 bases: TGTGCCAGCAGTTACCCGGGACAGGGGCTCTACGAGCAGTACTTC. Its translation is CASSYPGQGLYEQYF. The V call is TRBV6-5, the J call TRBJ2-7; 10 bases align to TRBD1. The CDR3 consists of 15 residues. V trimming: 2 bases; J trimming: 3 bases; junction bases outside the gene matches: 4. Germline V gene lookup returns CDR1 MNHEY and CDR2 SVGAGI.

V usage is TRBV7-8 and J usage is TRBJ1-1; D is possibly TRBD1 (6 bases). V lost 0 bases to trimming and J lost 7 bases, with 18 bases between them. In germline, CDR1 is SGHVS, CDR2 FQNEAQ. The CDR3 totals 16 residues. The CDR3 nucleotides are TGTGCCAGCAGCTTAGCGGAATCAGGGGTGCATGGTGAAGCTTTCTTT. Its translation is CASSLAESGVHGEAFF.

In DNA, the CDR3 is TGCGCCAGCAGCAGAACTAGCGGGGGTGGCGATGCGCAGTATTTT. Translating it yields CASSRTSGGGDAQYF. V usage is TRBV5-1 and J usage is TRBJ2-3, with TRBD2 identical over 11 bases. Germline loops: CDR1 SGHRS, CDR2 YFSETQ. The CDR3 is 15 amino acids. V was pared by 4 bases and J by 10 bases, with 11 bases of the junction left unmatched.

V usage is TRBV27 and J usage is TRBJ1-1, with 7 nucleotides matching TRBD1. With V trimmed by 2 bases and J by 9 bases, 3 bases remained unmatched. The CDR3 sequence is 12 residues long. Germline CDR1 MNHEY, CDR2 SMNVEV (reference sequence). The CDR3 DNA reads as TGTGCCAGCAGTTTAAGACAGGGCAAAGCTTTCTTT. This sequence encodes CASSLRQGKAFF.